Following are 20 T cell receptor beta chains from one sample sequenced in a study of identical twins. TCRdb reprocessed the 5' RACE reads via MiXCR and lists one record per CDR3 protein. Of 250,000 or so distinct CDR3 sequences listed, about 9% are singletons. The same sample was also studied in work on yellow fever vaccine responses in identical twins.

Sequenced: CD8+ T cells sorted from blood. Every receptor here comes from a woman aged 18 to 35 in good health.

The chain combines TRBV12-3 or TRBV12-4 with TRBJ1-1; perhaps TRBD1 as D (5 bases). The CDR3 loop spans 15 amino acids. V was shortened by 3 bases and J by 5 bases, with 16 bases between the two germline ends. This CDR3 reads CASSFTAGLGTEAFF. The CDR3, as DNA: TGTGCCAGCAGTTTTACGGCAGGGCTGGGAACTGAAGCTTTCTTT.

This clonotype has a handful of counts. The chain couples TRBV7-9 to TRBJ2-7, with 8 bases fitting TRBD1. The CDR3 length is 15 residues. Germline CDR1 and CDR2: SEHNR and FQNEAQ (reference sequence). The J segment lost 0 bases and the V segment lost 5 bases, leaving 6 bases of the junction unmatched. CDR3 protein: CASSPRDRTSYEQYF. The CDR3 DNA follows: TGTGCCAGCAGCCCACGGGACAGGACCTCCTACGAGCAGTACTTC.

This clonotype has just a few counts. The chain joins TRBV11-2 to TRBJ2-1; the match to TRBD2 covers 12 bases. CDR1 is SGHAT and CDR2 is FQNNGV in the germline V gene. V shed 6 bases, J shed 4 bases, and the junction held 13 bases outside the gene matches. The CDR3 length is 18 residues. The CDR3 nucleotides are TGTGCCAGCAGGCATGACTTCGGACTAGCGGGATCATACAATGAGCAGTTCTTC. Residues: CASRHDFGLAGSYNEQFF.

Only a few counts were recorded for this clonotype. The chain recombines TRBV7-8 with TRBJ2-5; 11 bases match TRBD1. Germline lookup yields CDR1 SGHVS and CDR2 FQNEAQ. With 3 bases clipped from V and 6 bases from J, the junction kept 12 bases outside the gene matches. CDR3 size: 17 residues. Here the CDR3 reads CASSFVEDRGREKTQYF. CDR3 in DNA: TGTGCCAGCAGCTTCGTCGAGGACAGGGGGCGCGAAAAGACCCAGTACTTC.

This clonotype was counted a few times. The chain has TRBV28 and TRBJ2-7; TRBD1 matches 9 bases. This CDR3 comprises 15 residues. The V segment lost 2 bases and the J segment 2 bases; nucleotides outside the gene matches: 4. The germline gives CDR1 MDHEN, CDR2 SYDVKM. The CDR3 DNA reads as TGTGCCAGCAGTTTAGGACAGGGGCTTGCCTACGAGCAGTACTTC. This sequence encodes CASSLGQGLAYEQYF.

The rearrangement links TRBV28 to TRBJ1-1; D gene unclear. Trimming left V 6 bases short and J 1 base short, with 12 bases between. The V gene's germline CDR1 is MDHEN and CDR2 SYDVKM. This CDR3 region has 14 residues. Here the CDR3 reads CASSQMTRNTEAFF. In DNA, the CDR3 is TGTGCCAGCAGCCAAATGACCAGGAACACTGAAGCTTTCTTT.

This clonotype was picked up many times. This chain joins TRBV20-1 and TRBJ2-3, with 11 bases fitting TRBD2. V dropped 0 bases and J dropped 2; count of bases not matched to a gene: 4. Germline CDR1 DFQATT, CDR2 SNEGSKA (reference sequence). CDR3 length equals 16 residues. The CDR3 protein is CSARDLAGGHTDTQYF. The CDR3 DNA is TGCAGTGCTAGAGATTTAGCGGGGGGGCACACAGATACGCAGTATTTT.

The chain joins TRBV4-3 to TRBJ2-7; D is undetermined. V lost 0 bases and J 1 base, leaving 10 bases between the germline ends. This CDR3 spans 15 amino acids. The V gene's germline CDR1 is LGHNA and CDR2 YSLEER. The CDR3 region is CASSQDEPGSYEQYF. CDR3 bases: TGCGCCAGCAGCCAAGACGAGCCCGGTTCCTACGAGCAGTACTTC.

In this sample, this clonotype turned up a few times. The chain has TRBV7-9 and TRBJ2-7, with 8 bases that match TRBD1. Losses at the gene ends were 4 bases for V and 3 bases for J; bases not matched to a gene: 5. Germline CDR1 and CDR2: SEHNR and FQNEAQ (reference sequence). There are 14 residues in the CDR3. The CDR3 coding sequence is TGTGCCAGCAGCTCGACAGGGGAAGGCTACGAGCAGTACTTC. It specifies CASSSTGEGYEQYF. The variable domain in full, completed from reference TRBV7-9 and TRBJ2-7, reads DTGVSQNPRHKITKRGQNVTFRCDPISEHNRLYWYRQTLGQGPEFLTYFQNEAQLEKSRLLSDRFSAERPKGSFSTLEIQRTEQGDSAMYLCASSSTGEGYEQYFGPGTRLTVT.

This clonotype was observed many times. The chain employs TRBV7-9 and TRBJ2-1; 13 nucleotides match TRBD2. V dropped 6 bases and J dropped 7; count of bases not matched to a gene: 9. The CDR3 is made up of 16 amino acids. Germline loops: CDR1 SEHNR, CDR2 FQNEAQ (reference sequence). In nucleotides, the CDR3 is TGTGCCAGCAGATCACTGACTAGCGGGGGGTTAAATGAGCAGTTCTTC. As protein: CASRSLTSGGLNEQFF.

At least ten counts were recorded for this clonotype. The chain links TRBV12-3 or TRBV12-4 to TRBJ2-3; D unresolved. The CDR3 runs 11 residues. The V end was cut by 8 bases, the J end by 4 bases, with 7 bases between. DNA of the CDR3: TGTGCCAGCGGGGTGGCAGATACGCAGTATTTT. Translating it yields CASGVADTQYF.

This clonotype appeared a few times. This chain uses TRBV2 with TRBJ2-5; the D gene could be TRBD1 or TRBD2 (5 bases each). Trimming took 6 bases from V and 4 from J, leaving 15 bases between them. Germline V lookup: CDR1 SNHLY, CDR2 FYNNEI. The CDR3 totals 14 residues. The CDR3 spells CASRGTRAAETQYF. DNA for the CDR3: TGTGCCAGCAGGGGGACCCGGGCCGCAGAGACCCAGTACTTC.

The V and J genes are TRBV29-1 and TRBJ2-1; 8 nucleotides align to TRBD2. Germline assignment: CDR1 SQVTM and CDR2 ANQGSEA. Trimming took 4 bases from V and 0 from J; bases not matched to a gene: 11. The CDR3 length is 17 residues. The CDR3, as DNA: TGCAGCGTTGTGGGGTTTTGGAGCGGGAGCTCCTACAATGAGCAGTTCTTC. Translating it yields CSVVGFWSGSSYNEQFF.

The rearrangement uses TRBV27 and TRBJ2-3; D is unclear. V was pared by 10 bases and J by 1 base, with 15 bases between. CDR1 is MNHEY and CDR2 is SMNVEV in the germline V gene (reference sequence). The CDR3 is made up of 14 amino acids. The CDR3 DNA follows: TGTGCCATCCCCAGAGGCGTAGGCACAGATACGCAGTATTTT. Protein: CAIPRGVGTDTQYF.

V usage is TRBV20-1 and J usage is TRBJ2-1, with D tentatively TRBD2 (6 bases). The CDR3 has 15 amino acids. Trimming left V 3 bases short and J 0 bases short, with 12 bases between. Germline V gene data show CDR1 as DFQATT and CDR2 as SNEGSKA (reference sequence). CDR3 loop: CSASSAGFSYNEQFF. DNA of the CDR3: TGCAGTGCTAGTTCAGCGGGCTTCTCCTACAATGAGCAGTTCTTC.

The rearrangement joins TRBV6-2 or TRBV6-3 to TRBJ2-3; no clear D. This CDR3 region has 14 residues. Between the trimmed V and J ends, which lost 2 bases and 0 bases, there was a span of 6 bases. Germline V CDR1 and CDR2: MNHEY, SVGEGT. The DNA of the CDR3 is TGTGCCAGCAGTTACCGACCCAGCACAGATACGCAGTATTTT. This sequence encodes CASSYRPSTDTQYF.

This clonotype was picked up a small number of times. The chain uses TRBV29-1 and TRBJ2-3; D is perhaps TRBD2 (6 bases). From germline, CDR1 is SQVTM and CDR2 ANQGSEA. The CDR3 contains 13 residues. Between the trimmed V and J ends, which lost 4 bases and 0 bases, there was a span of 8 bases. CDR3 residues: CSVGSGSTDTQYF. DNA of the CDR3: TGCAGCGTTGGGAGCGGGAGCACAGATACGCAGTATTTT.

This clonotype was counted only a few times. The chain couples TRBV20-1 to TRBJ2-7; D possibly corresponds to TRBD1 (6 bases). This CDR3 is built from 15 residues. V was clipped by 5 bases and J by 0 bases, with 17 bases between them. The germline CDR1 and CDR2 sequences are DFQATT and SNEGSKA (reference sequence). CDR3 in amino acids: CSAGFLDRPSYEQYF. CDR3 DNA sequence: TGCAGTGCTGGCTTCTTGGACAGACCCTCCTACGAGCAGTACTTC.

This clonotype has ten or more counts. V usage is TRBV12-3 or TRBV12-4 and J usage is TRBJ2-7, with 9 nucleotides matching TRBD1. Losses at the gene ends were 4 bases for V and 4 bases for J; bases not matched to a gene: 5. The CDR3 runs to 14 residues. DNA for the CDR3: TGTGCCAGCAGTTGGGGACAGGGCGGGTACGAGCAGTACTTC. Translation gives CASSWGQGGYEQYF.

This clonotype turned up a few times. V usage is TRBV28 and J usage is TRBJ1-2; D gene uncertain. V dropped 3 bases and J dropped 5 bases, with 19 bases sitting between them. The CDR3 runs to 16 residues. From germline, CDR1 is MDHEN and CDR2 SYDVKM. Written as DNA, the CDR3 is TGTGCCAGCAGTTTCCCCCGGATCCCTTCTCCATATGGCTACACCTTC. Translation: CASSFPRIPSPYGYTF.